This T cell receptor beta chain derives from a study of blood T cell repertoires in COVID-19. Turning to the study itself: Acute-phase and convalescent COVID-19 samples originated in the United States, Italy and Spain.

Sequencing was performed with immunoSEQ multiplex PCR; in TCRdb, only in-frame clones are kept and a portion is missing. The sample yields a few hundred thousand clones, roughly 84% seen once. J was trimmed by 8 bases and V by 4 bases; bases with no gene match: 13. There are 15 residues in the CDR3. Germline CDR1 reads SGHRS; CDR2 reads YFSETQ. Categorization into cohorts depended on clinical history that participants reported. Each exposed participant met a COVID-19 case in the 2 weeks preceding study entry. The specimen sequenced was PBMCs or T cells enriched from blood (not recorded which). This sequence originates from a woman in her late teens or twenties who had been exposed to COVID-19. The chain joins TRBV5-1 to TRBJ1-2, with 8 nucleotides matching TRBD1. DNA of the CDR3: TGCGCCAGCAGCCGGGCAATGGGACAGGCGGCCGGCTACACCTTC. This codes for CASSRAMGQAAGYTF.